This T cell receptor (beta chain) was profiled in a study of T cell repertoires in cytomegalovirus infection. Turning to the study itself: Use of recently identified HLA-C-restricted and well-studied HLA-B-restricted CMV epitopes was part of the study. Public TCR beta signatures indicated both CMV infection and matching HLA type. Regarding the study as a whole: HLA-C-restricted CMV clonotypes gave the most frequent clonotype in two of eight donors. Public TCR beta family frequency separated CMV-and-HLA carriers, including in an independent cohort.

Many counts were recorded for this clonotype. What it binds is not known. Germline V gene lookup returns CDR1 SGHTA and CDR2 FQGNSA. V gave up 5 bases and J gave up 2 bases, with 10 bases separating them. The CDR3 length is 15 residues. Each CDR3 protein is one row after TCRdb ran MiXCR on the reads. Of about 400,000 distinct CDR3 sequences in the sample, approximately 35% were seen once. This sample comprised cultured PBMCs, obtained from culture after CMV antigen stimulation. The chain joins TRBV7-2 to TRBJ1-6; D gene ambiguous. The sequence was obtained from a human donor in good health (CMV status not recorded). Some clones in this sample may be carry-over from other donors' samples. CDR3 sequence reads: CASSARVPYNSPLHF. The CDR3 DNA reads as TGTGCCAGCAGCGCGAGGGTACCCTATAATTCACCCCTCCACTTT.